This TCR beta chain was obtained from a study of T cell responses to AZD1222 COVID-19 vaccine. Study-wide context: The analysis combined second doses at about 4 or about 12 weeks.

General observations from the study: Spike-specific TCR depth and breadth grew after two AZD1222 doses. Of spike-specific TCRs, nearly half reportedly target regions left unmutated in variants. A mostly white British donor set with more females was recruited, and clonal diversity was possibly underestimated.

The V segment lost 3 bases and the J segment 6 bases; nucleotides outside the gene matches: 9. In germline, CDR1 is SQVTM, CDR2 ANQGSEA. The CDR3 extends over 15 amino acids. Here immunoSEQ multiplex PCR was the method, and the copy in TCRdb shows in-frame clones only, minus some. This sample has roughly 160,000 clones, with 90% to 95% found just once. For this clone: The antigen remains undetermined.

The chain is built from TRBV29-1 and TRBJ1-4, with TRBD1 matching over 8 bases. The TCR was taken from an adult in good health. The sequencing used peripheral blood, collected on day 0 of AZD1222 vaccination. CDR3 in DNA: TGCAGCGTTGAGGACCGGACAGGGCGGGATGAAAAACTGTTTTTT. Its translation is CSVEDRTGRDEKLFF.